Detailed here is one TCR beta chain. 13 Jbeta primers and 60 Vbeta primers were used for the PCR. Sequencing used immunoSEQ multiplex PCR; TCRdb keeps in-frame clones, though not all of them. The sample contains some 85,000 clones, approximately 80% of which appear only once. V was clipped by 0 bases and J by 1 base, with 4 bases between them. The CDR3 consists of 13 residues. From germline, CDR1 is SGHTS and CDR2 YDEGEE. The data stem from a study of cytomegalovirus exposure and HLA in healthy donors. The sequence derives from a man in his thirties or forties in good health and CMV-seronegative. The chain couples TRBV5-8 to TRBJ1-1; D not certain. The sample was PBMCs. The CDR3 loop is CASSLAENTEAFF. In nucleotides, the CDR3 is TGTGCCAGCAGCTTGGCAGAGAACACTGAAGCTTTCTTT. Full variable domain (missing parts from reference TRBV5-8 and TRBJ1-1): EAGVTQSPTHLIKTRGQQATLRCSPISGHTSVYWYQQALGLGLQFLLWYDEGEERNRGNFPPRFSGRQFPNYSSELNVNALELEDSALYLCASSLAENTEAFFGQGTRLTVV.